A single sample is the source of the 26 T cell receptor beta chains below, sequenced in a study of CD8 T cells in ankylosing spondylitis. TCRdb re-derived calls from the 5' RACE reads in MiXCR, one entry per CDR3 protein. The profile shows under 250,000 distinct CDR3 sequences, approximately 24% of them singletons. Sequenced: blood, either unsorted or a sorted T cell fraction (not recorded which). The receptor source for this set is a male donor with ankylosing spondylitis or in good health (not recorded which).

This clonotype was recorded many times. The chain has TRBV15 and TRBJ1-1; TRBD1 is a possible D gene (5 bases). The CDR3 runs 16 residues. Trimming removed 5 bases from V and 1 base from J, with 17 bases in between. Germline lookup yields CDR1 LNHNV and CDR2 YYDKDF (reference sequence). This CDR3 is CATSRSWGVRNTEAFF. The CDR3 DNA reads TGTGCCACCAGCCGCAGTTGGGGGGTCCGGAACACTGAAGCTTTCTTT.

This clonotype occurred a few times. The chain is built from TRBV20-1 and TRBJ2-7, with D possibly matching TRBD2 (5 bases). V lost 0 bases and J lost 5, with 11 bases in between. The V gene's germline CDR1 is DFQATT and CDR2 SNEGSKA (reference sequence). The CDR3 extends over 13 amino acids. The CDR3 nucleotides are TGCAGTGCTAGAGATTTGGCGGGCCACGAGCAGTACTTC. This encodes CSARDLAGHEQYF.

The CDR3 is CASRIDSSNQPQHF. CDR3 coding DNA: TGCGCCAGCAGGATAGACAGTAGCAATCAGCCCCAGCATTTT. V is TRBV5-1 and J is TRBJ1-5; weak D call: TRBD1 (5 bases). There are 14 residues in the CDR3. Germline V gives CDR1 SGHRS, CDR2 YFSETQ. V lost 5 bases, J lost 0 bases, and 9 bases lay in between.

The chain has TRBV5-1 and TRBJ2-5, with D perhaps matching TRBD1 (5 bases). The CDR3 is 14 residues long. V was trimmed by 0 bases and J by 4 bases, leaving 10 bases between them. The germline V gene encodes CDR1 SGHRS and CDR2 YFSETQ. The CDR3 region is CASSLAGRGETQYF. In DNA, the CDR3 is TGCGCCAGCAGCTTGGCCGGTAGGGGAGAGACCCAGTACTTC.

The genes are TRBV6-5 and TRBJ2-3; TRBD1 matches at 7 bases. Trimming removed 1 base from V and 4 bases from J; junction bases left unmatched: 5. The CDR3 is 15 amino acids. CDR1 is MNHEY and CDR2 is SVGAGI in the germline V gene. CDR3 nucleotides: TGTGCCAGCAGTTACTTGGACAGGTCTCCAGATACGCAGTATTTT. Translation: CASSYLDRSPDTQYF.

V usage is TRBV20-1 and J usage is TRBJ2-6, with D perhaps being TRBD1 or TRBD2 (5 bases each). Trimming removed 0 bases at V and 0 bases at J, with 12 bases between. The germline CDR1 and CDR2 sequences are DFQATT and SNEGSKA (reference sequence). This CDR3 is built from 17 residues. DNA for the CDR3: TGCAGTGCTAGAGATTACGGGGACGTCTCTGGGGCCAACGTCCTGACTTTC. It encodes CSARDYGDVSGANVLTF.

V is TRBV20-1 and J is TRBJ2-1, with 16 bases matching TRBD2. The CDR3 loop spans 19 amino acids. Germline CDR1 reads DFQATT; CDR2 reads SNEGSKA (reference sequence). The ends lost 2 bases at V and 5 bases at J; junction bases unmatched: 12. The CDR3 loop is CSARSRPGLAGGHHNEQFF. For the CDR3, the DNA is TGCAGTGCTAGATCCCGTCCGGGACTAGCGGGAGGGCATCACAATGAGCAGTTCTTC.

This clonotype was detected many times. The rearrangement joins TRBV29-1 to TRBJ2-7; a weak D match, TRBD2 (6 bases). This CDR3 has 12 amino acids. V lost 4 bases and J lost 1, with 8 bases in between. Germline V gene lookup returns CDR1 SQVTM and CDR2 ANQGSEA. The CDR3 spells CSVVADSYEQYF. CDR3 DNA: TGCAGCGTTGTAGCGGATTCCTACGAGCAGTACTTC.

At least ten counts were recorded for this clonotype. J is TRBJ2-5 and V is TRBV29-1; 8 bases agree with TRBD1. Germline V lookup: CDR1 SQVTM, CDR2 ANQGSEA. The ends lost 4 bases at V and 2 bases at J; junction bases unmatched: 3. The CDR3 loop spans 13 amino acids. This chain's CDR3 is CSVGGTGQETQYF. The DNA of the CDR3 is TGCAGCGTTGGGGGGACAGGACAAGAGACCCAGTACTTC.

This clonotype was counted at least ten times. This rearrangement joins TRBV5-1 to TRBJ1-3; 7 nucleotides match TRBD1. The CDR3 loop spans 16 amino acids. The V gene end was trimmed by 4 bases and the J gene end by 0 bases; junction bases not matched to a gene: 7. Germline CDR1 SGHRS, CDR2 YFSETQ. The CDR3 is CASSRTGVDSGNTIYF. DNA of the CDR3: TGCGCCAGCAGCCGCACAGGGGTGGACTCTGGAAACACCATATATTTT. Together with reference TRBV5-1 and TRBJ1-3, the CDR3 gives the full variable domain: KAGVTQTPRYLIKTRGQQVTLSCSPISGHRSVSWYQQTPGQGLQFLFEYFSETQRNKGNFPGRFSGRQFSNSRSEMNVSTLELGDSALYLCASSRTGVDSGNTIYFGEGSWLTVV.

The sample holds many counts of this clonotype. The rearrangement links TRBV6-5 to TRBJ1-2; D is ambiguous. Germline CDR1 is MNHEY and CDR2 is SVGAGI. This CDR3 has 12 amino acids. Trimming removed 6 bases at V and 1 base at J, with 6 bases between. As DNA, the CDR3 is TGTGCCAGCAGGGAAGTTAACTATGGCTACACCTTC. It yields the protein CASREVNYGYTF.

The chain carries TRBV7-2 and TRBJ2-1; 11 bases map to TRBD2. Trimming took 0 bases from V and 3 from J; bases not matched to a gene: 4. The germline CDR1 and CDR2 sequences are SGHTA and FQGNSA. The CDR3 loop spans 17 amino acids. The CDR3 DNA reads TGTGCCAGCAGCTTAGCCCCCGGACTAGCGGGCTACAATGAGCAGTTCTTC. Amino acids: CASSLAPGLAGYNEQFF.

This chain connects TRBV29-1 to TRBJ2-1; 8 bases are a match to TRBD1. This CDR3 has 16 amino acids. Losses at the gene ends were 5 bases for V and 0 bases for J; bases not matched to a gene: 9. Germline loops: CDR1 SQVTM, CDR2 ANQGSEA. CDR3 loop: CSVTTGQGGSYNEQFF. The CDR3 region has the DNA TGCAGCGTTACGACTGGACAGGGAGGCTCCTACAATGAGCAGTTCTTC.

This clonotype has at least ten counts. This chain connects TRBV5-1 to TRBJ1-5; 9 nucleotides line up with TRBD1. Trimming at V came to 1 base and at J to 6 bases, leaving 8 bases not matched to a gene. The CDR3 extends over 16 amino acids. Germline V gene data show CDR1 as SGHRS and CDR2 as YFSETQ. CDR3 in amino acids: CASSLLPGQGAQPQHF. In nucleotides, the CDR3 is TGCGCCAGCAGCTTGCTTCCGGGACAGGGCGCTCAGCCCCAGCATTTT.

This clonotype was seen ten or more times. This rearrangement joins TRBV5-1 to TRBJ2-1, with D perhaps TRBD2 (6 bases). CDR1 and CDR2 (germline): SGHRS, YFSETQ. This CDR3 region has 15 residues. Trimming cost V 2 bases and J 5 bases, with 14 bases left between them. The CDR3 loop reads CASSLAGPPNNEQFF. The CDR3 DNA follows: TGCGCCAGCAGCTTAGCGGGCCCGCCCAACAATGAGCAGTTCTTC.

Note on this clonotype: Given a much more abundant clone one base away, this may be a read error. The conserved final phenylalanine or tryptophan is absent from the CDR3, which likely points to a read error. The rearrangement links TRBV2 to TRBJ2-3; 12 bases align to TRBD1. V trimming: 5 bases; J trimming: 6 bases; junction bases outside the gene matches: 9. This CDR3 has 16 residues. The germline V gene encodes CDR1 SNHLY and CDR2 FYNNEI. The CDR3 region has the DNA TGTGCCAGCAGTTACCGGGACAGGGGGCGTTCGGATACGCAGTATGTT. This sequence encodes CASSYRDRGRSDTQYV.

This clonotype was seen at least ten times. V and J are TRBV5-1 and TRBJ2-2, with 11 bases lining up with TRBD2. J lost 6 bases, V lost 4 bases, and 11 bases had no gene match. Germline CDR1 is SGHRS and CDR2 is YFSETQ. The CDR3 consists of 17 residues. The CDR3 DNA reads TGCGCCAGCAGCGCCTTACTAGCGGGAGATGTTGCCGGGGAGCTGTTTTTT. Translation gives CASSALLAGDVAGELFF.

This clonotype was seen repeatedly, ten times or more. V is TRBV4-1 and J is TRBJ1-6, with a tentative D call TRBD1 (6 bases). The length of the CDR3 is 14 residues. The germline V gene encodes CDR1 MGHRA and CDR2 YSYEKL. V lost 2 bases to trimming and J lost 10 bases, with 12 bases between them. CDR3 sequence reads: CASSQYQGTSPLHF. The CDR3 DNA follows: TGCGCCAGCAGCCAATACCAGGGGACGTCACCCCTCCACTTT.

The genes are TRBV5-5 and TRBJ1-3; D unclear. Germline V gene sequence: CDR1 SGHKS, CDR2 YYEKEE (reference sequence). The CDR3 spans 14 residues. V gave up 4 bases and J gave up 4 bases, with 12 bases separating them. The CDR3 sequence is CASSTSSPGNTIYF. CDR3 DNA sequence: TGTGCCAGCAGCACCAGCTCCCCCGGAAACACCATATATTTT.

The V and J genes are TRBV12-3 or TRBV12-4 and TRBJ2-1; D ambiguous. This CDR3 comprises 12 residues. Trimming took 6 bases from V and 4 from J, leaving 7 bases between them. CDR3 sequence: CASSPRYNEQFF. The CDR3 DNA sequence: TGTGCCAGCAGCCCGCGATACAATGAGCAGTTCTTC.

The table lists this clonotype with many counts. J is TRBJ2-1 and V is TRBV6-1; 9 nucleotides align to TRBD2. The CDR3 loop spans 15 amino acids. Germline lookup yields CDR1 MNHNS and CDR2 SASEGT. The V segment lost 5 bases and the J segment 5 bases; nucleotides outside the gene matches: 7. CDR3 amino acids: CASSIPGTSHNEQFF. Written as DNA, the CDR3 is TGTGCCAGCAGTATCCCCGGGACTAGCCACAATGAGCAGTTCTTC.

This chain connects TRBV10-3 to TRBJ1-1; no definite D call. The germline gives CDR1 ENHRY, CDR2 SYGVKD. The CDR3 extends over 13 amino acids. The ends were cut back, 3 bases at V and 0 bases at J, with 5 bases in the middle. The CDR3 DNA reads as TGTGCCATCAGTGACCAGTTGAACACTGAAGCTTTCTTT. Protein: CAISDQLNTEAFF.

This clonotype was seen repeatedly, ten times or more. The V and J genes are TRBV4-1 and TRBJ2-1, with D unresolved. This CDR3 has 16 residues. V was trimmed by 3 bases and J by 0 bases, leaving 12 bases between them. CDR1 MGHRA and CDR2 YSYEKL come from the germline V gene. The CDR3 protein is CASSQQDLFSYNEQFF. CDR3 DNA: TGCGCCAGCAGCCAGCAAGACCTGTTCTCCTACAATGAGCAGTTCTTC.

V and J are TRBV3-1 and TRBJ2-2; D tentatively reads TRBD1 or TRBD2 (5 bases each). The CDR3 is made up of 13 amino acids. The germline V and J ends were trimmed by 4 bases and 6 bases, with 9 bases remaining between them. In germline, CDR1 is LGHDT, CDR2 YNNKEL (reference sequence). CDR3 coding DNA: TGTGCCAGCAGCCTCCAGGGACCCGGGGAGCTGTTTTTT. Its protein is CASSLQGPGELFF.

This clonotype has at least ten counts. The chain recombines TRBV5-1 with TRBJ1-5; D unresolved. The CDR3 contains 13 residues. The V and J ends lost 1 base and 2 bases respectively, with 4 bases between them. Germline-derived CDR1 and CDR2 are SGHRS and YFSETQ. CDR3 bases: TGCGCCAGCAGCTTGAAAGGCAATCAGCCCCAGCATTTT. Its protein product is CASSLKGNQPQHF.

There are a few counts of this clonotype. The gene calls are TRBV6-1 and TRBJ2-7; the D call may be TRBD1 or TRBD2 (5 bases each). The CDR3 length is 14 residues. Germline assignment: CDR1 MNHNS and CDR2 SASEGT. V lost 8 bases and J lost 1, with 15 bases in between. The CDR3: CASARDGTSYEQYF. For the CDR3, the DNA is TGTGCCAGCGCACGGGACGGAACTTCCTACGAGCAGTACTTC.